One sample yielded the 21 T cell receptor beta chains listed below, sequenced in a study of shared clonotypes between healthy human individuals. The assay was immunoSEQ multiplex PCR, and TCRdb's table has in-frame clones only and misses some. The top ten clones hold about 1.8% of a sample with hundreds of thousands of clones, roughly 78% of them seen once. Source material: memory CD4+ T cells sorted from blood. Subset of the sample: CD45RA-negative fraction. All receptors derive from a young woman in good health.

This clone has just a few counts. V gene TRBV23-1 combines with J gene TRBJ1-5; tentative D call: TRBD1 (5 bases). TRBV23-1 is given ORF status, its function remaining uncertain. The CDR3 sequence is 19 residues long. V dropped 4 bases and J dropped 7 bases, with 29 bases sitting between them. The CDR3 sequence is CASSLNHLPGPQPKQPQHF. In DNA form, the CDR3 reads TGCGCCAGCAGTCTCAATCACCTACCGGGACCCCAACCGAAACAGCCCCAGCATTTT.

The genes are TRBV18 and TRBJ1-2; tentative D call: TRBD1 (6 bases). The CDR3 runs to 16 residues. V lost 3 bases to trimming and J lost 4 bases, with 18 bases between them. Per the germline V gene, CDR1 is KGHSH and CDR2 is LQKENI. The CDR3 DNA is TGTGCCAGCTCACCGAATCGAGCAGGGGAGAGCTATGGCTACACCTTC. This encodes CASSPNRAGESYGYTF.

The V and J genes are TRBV27 and TRBJ2-7; D might be TRBD1 (6 bases). CDR1 MNHEY and CDR2 SMNVEV come from the germline V gene (reference sequence). Trimming took 4 bases from V and 0 from J, leaving 13 bases between them. This CDR3 has 15 residues. The CDR3: CASSSPTGGSYEQYF. In nucleotides, the CDR3 is TGTGCCAGCAGTTCACCGACAGGAGGCTCCTACGAGCAGTACTTC.

This clone showed up just once. This chain links TRBV4-2 with TRBJ2-5; 7 positions match TRBD1. Trimming at V came to 3 bases and at J to 5 bases, leaving 6 bases not matched to a gene. The V gene's germline CDR1 is LGHNA and CDR2 YNFKEQ. The CDR3 has 14 residues. The CDR3 region is CASSQEGQAETQYF. The CDR3 DNA reads as TGTGCCAGCAGCCAGGAAGGACAGGCCGAGACCCAGTACTTC.

This chain joins TRBV6-1 and TRBJ2-5, with D perhaps given as TRBD1 or TRBD2 (5 bases each). This CDR3 spans 11 amino acids. Deletions cut 6 bases from V and 5 bases from J, with 7 bases between. Germline lookup yields CDR1 MNHNS and CDR2 SASEGT. CDR3 sequence: CASRWGETQYF. CDR3 coding DNA: TGTGCCAGCAGATGGGGGGAGACCCAGTACTTC.

This clone appeared a single time. This chain connects TRBV28 to TRBJ1-5; the match to TRBD1 covers 10 bases. Trimming at V came to 1 base and at J to 2 bases, leaving 5 bases not matched to a gene. The CDR3 contains 17 residues. Germline V gives CDR1 MDHEN, CDR2 SYDVKM. The CDR3 loop reads CASSLFAGQGGNQPQHF. CDR3 nucleotide sequence: TGTGCCAGCAGTTTATTCGCCGGACAGGGGGGCAATCAGCCCCAGCATTTT.

The chain couples TRBV7-2 to TRBJ2-3, with 7 bases fitting TRBD2. Trimming removed 4 bases from V and 2 bases from J; junction bases left unmatched: 9. The CDR3 runs to 16 residues. Germline lookup yields CDR1 SGHTA and CDR2 FQGNSA. In nucleotides, the CDR3 is TGTGCCAGCAGCTACAGCGGGCGGGGGAACACAGATACGCAGTATTTT. Amino acids: CASSYSGRGNTDTQYF.

This clone appeared once. The V call is TRBV28, the J call TRBJ2-2; 12 positions match TRBD1. The CDR3 has 16 amino acids. With 6 bases clipped from V and 7 bases from J, the junction kept 9 bases outside the gene matches. CDR1 is MDHEN and CDR2 is SYDVKM in the germline V gene. CDR3: CASSASGTGGIGELFF. The CDR3 coding sequence is TGTGCCAGCAGCGCATCCGGGACAGGGGGCATCGGGGAGCTGTTTTTT.

The table lists this clone with a count of one. The chain joins TRBV7-2 to TRBJ2-7; D is undetermined. This CDR3 is 14 amino acids long. Germline lookup yields CDR1 SGHTA and CDR2 FQGNSA. V lost 5 bases and J 2 bases, leaving 13 bases between the germline ends. CDR3 DNA sequence: TGTGCCAGCAGCAAACGGAATATTACCTACGAGCAGTACTTC. It is translated as CASSKRNITYEQYF. Full variable domain (outside the CDR3, taken from reference TRBV7-2 and TRBJ2-7): GAGVSQSPSNKVTEKGKDVELRCDPISGHTALYWYRQSLGQGLEFLIYFQGNSAPDKSGLPSDRFSAERTGGSVSTLTIQRTQQEDSAVYLCASSKRNITYEQYFGPGTRLTVT.

Details on this clone: The same CDR3 arises from other DNA sequences in this sample as well. J is TRBJ1-5 and V is TRBV19, with D uncertain. Trimming pared 4 bases from V and 5 bases from J, leaving 9 bases between. The CDR3 has 13 residues. Germline CDR1 and CDR2: LNHDA and SQIVND (reference sequence). The CDR3: CASSKTEDQPQHF. In nucleotides, the CDR3 is TGTGCCAGTAGTAAAACGGAGGATCAGCCCCAGCATTTT. Variable domain in full (rest from reference TRBV19 and TRBJ1-5): DGGITQSPKYLFRKEGQNVTLSCEQNLNHDAMYWYRQDPGQGLRLIYYSQIVNDFQKGDIAEGYSVSREKKESFPLTVTSAQKNPTAFYLCASSKTEDQPQHFGDGTRLSIL.

The J gene is TRBJ1-2, the V gene TRBV18; 9 nucleotides agree with TRBD1. The CDR3 is made up of 16 amino acids. Looked up from germline, CDR1 is KGHSH and CDR2 is LQKENI. The J segment lost 6 bases and the V segment lost 3 bases, leaving 11 bases of the junction unmatched. For the CDR3, the DNA is TGTGCCAGCTCACCGGGACAGGGAAAGAGGTCCGATGGCTACACCTTC. Amino acids: CASSPGQGKRSDGYTF.

J is TRBJ1-5 and V is TRBV27, with a weak D call TRBD1 (6 bases). Germline CDR1 reads MNHEY; CDR2 reads SMNVEV (reference sequence). The CDR3 has 14 amino acids. The ends were cut back, 5 bases at V and 2 bases at J, with 10 bases in the middle. The CDR3 DNA reads TGTGCCAGCAGTGGACAGCTCGGCAATCAGCCCCAGCATTTT. Protein product: CASSGQLGNQPQHF.

The CDR3 here is CASSQGRVDEKLFF. The CDR3, as DNA: TGTGCCAGCAGCCAAGGCAGGGTTGACGAAAAACTGTTTTTT. This chain links TRBV14 with TRBJ1-4, with D possibly TRBD1 on 5 matching bases. The CDR3 runs 14 residues. Trimming pared 1 base from V and 8 bases from J, leaving 11 bases between. In germline, CDR1 is SGHDN, CDR2 FVKESK.

This chain joins TRBV5-1 and TRBJ1-3; 8 bases match TRBD1. Per germline, CDR1 SGHRS and CDR2 YFSETQ. The CDR3 loop spans 19 amino acids. Germline trimming cut 4 bases from V and 1 base from J; bases unmatched to any gene: 16. CDR3 amino acids: CASSPQILGQGNSGNTIYF. For the CDR3, the DNA is TGCGCCAGCAGCCCCCAGATCCTAGGACAGGGCAATTCTGGAAACACCATATATTTT.

The CDR3, as DNA: TGTGCCTGGAGGGGGCCTAGCTTATACGAGCAGTACTTC. Translating it yields CAWRGPSLYEQYF. V gene TRBV30 combines with J gene TRBJ2-5; D tentatively reads TRBD1 or TRBD2 (5 bases each). The better agreement between TRBJ2-7 and the DNA end casts doubt on the J call. CDR1 and CDR2 (germline): GTSNPN, SVGIG (reference sequence). The CDR3 contains 13 residues.

The gene calls are TRBV4-1 and TRBJ2-7; D is perhaps TRBD2 (6 bases). This CDR3 is 16 amino acids long. From germline, CDR1 is MGHRA and CDR2 YSYEKL. Between the trimmed V and J ends, which lost 2 bases and 2 bases, there was a span of 16 bases. The CDR3 loop is CASSQSAAGSPYEQYF. The CDR3 coding sequence is TGCGCCAGCAGCCAATCGGCGGCCGGGAGTCCCTACGAGCAGTACTTC.

This clone was seen more than once but under ten times. In DNA form, the CDR3 reads TGTGCCAGCAGCTTGACCACCCCCTCCTACGAGCAGTACTTC. Protein sequence: CASSLTTPSYEQYF. The genes are TRBV7-8 and TRBJ2-7; D unclear. This CDR3 has 14 residues. CDR1 is SGHVS and CDR2 is FQNEAQ in the germline V gene. V was clipped by 3 bases and J by 0 bases, with 9 bases between them.

This chain connects TRBV5-1 to TRBJ1-1; D perhaps matches TRBD1 (5 bases). Trimming removed 0 bases from V and 11 bases from J, with 17 bases in between. The germline V gene encodes CDR1 SGHRS and CDR2 YFSETQ. This CDR3 region has 14 residues. The CDR3 DNA sequence: TGCGCCAGCAGCTTGGATTTCGGGGACCGAGAGGCTTTCTTT. Residues: CASSLDFGDREAFF.

This clone has a single count. The chain links TRBV7-9 to TRBJ1-2, with 8 bases matching TRBD1. The CDR3 contains 14 residues. The V gene's germline CDR1 is SEHNR and CDR2 FQNEAQ (reference sequence). Trimming took 2 bases from V and 6 from J; bases not matched to a gene: 5. For the CDR3, the DNA is TGTGCCAGCAGCTTATGGACAGGGCAGGATGGCTACACCTTC. This encodes CASSLWTGQDGYTF.

Points on this clone: A much larger clonotype is one base distant, so this may be a read error. Other DNA sequences from this sample encode an identical CDR3 as well. The V and J genes are TRBV29-1 and TRBJ2-7; TRBD2 matches 7 bases. The CDR3 has 14 residues. Germline V gene sequence: CDR1 SQVTM, CDR2 ANQGSEA. DNA of the CDR3: TGTAGCGTTTCATTCGGCGGGAGCACCTACGAGCAGTACTTC. Its protein product is CSVSFGGSTYEQYF.

V is TRBV7-6 and J is TRBJ2-2, with TRBD1 matching 7 bases. The CDR3 is made up of 15 amino acids. V was pared by 4 bases and J by 6 bases, with 8 bases of the junction left unmatched. Germline V gene sequence: CDR1 SGHVS, CDR2 FNYEAQ. The CDR3 bases are TGTGCCAGCAGCTGGGGACAGTCAGAAGCCGGGGAGCTGTTTTTT. This gives the protein CASSWGQSEAGELFF.